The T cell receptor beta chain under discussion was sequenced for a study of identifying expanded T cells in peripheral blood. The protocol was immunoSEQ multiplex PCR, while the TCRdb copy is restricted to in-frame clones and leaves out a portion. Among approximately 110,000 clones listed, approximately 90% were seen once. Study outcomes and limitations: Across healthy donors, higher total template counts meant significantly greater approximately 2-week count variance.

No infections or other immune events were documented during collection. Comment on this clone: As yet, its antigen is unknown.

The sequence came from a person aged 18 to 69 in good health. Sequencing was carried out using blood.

CDR3 sequence reads: CATLRGEGSPLHF. The CDR3 DNA sequence: TGTGCCACCCTAAGAGGGGAGGGCTCACCCCTCCACTTT. The chain recombines TRBV28 with TRBJ1-6; the D gene is possibly TRBD1 (5 bases). V lost 10 bases and J 10 bases, leaving 17 bases between the germline ends. Germline CDR1 reads MDHEN; CDR2 reads SYDVKM. This CDR3 has 13 amino acids.